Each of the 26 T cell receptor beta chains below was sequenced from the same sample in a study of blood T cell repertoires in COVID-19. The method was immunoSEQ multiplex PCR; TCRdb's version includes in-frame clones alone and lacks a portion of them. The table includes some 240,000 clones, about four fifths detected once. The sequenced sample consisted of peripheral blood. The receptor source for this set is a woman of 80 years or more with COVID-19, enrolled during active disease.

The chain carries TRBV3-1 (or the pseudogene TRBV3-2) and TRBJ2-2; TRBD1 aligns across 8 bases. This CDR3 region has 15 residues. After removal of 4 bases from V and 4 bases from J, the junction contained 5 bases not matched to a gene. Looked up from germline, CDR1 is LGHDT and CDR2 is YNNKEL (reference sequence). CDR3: CASSLRDRPTGELFF. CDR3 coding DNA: TGTGCCAGCAGCCTTCGGGACAGGCCCACCGGGGAGCTGTTTTTT.

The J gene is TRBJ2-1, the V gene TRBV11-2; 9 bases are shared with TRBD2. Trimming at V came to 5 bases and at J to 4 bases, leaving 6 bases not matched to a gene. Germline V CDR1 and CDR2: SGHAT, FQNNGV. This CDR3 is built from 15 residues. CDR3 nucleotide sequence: TGTGCCAGCAGCGGAGCTAGCGGGGTGTACAATGAGCAGTTCTTC. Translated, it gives CASSGASGVYNEQFF.

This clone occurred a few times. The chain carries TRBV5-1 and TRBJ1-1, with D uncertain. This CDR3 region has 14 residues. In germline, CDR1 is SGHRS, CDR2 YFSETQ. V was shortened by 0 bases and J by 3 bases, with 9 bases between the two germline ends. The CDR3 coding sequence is TGCGCCAGCAGCTTGGGAGGTAAGGACACTGAAGCTTTCTTT. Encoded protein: CASSLGGKDTEAFF.

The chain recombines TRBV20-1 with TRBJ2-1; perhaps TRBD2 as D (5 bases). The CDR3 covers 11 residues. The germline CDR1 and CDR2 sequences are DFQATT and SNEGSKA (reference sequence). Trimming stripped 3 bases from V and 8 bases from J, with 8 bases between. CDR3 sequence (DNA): TGCAGTGCTAGGGCGGGCGATGAGCAGTTCTTC. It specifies CSARAGDEQFF.

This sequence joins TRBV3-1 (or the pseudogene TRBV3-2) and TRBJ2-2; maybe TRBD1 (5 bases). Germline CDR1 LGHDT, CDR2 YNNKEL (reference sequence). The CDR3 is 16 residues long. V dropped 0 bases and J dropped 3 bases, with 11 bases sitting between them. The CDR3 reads CASSQDLGADTGELFF. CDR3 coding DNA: TGTGCCAGCAGCCAAGATTTAGGGGCGGACACCGGGGAGCTGTTTTTT.

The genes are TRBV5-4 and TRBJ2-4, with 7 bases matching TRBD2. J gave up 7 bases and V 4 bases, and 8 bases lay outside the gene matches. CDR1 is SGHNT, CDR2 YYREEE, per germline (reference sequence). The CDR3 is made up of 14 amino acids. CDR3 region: CASSGEGPGNIQYF. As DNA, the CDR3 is TGTGCCAGCAGCGGGGAGGGACCAGGGAACATTCAGTACTTC.

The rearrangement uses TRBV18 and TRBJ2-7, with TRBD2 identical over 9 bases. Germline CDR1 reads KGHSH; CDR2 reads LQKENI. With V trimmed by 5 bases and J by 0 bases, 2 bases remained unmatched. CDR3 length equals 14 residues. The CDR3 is CASSASGNSYEQYF. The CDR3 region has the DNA TGTGCCAGCTCAGCTAGCGGGAACTCCTACGAGCAGTACTTC.

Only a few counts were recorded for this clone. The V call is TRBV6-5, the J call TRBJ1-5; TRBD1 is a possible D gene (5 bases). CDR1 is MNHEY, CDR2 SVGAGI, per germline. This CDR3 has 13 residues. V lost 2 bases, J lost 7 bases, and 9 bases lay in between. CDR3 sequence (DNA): TGTGCCAGCAGTTACAGGGAGGGGCAGCCCCAGCATTTT. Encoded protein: CASSYREGQPQHF.

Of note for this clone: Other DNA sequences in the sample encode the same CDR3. CDR3 sequence: CASSPTGSSNQPQHF. CDR3 nucleotide sequence: TGTGCCAGCAGCCCAACAGGGAGCAGCAATCAGCCCCAGCATTTT. This chain joins TRBV28 and TRBJ1-5; D might be TRBD1 (6 bases). V shed 6 bases and J shed 1 base, with 13 bases lying between them. Germline CDR1 is MDHEN and CDR2 is SYDVKM. The CDR3 is 15 residues long.

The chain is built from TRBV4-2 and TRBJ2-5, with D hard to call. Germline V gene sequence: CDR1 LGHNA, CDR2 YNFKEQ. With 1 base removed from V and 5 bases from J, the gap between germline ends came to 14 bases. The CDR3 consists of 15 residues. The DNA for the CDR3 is TGTGCCAGCAGCCAAGTTAAGACCAACGGGGAGACCCAGTACTTC. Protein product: CASSQVKTNGETQYF.

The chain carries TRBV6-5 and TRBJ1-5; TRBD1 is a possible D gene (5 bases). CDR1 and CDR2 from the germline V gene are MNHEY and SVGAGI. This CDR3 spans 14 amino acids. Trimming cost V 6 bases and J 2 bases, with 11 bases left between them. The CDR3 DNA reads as TGTGCCAGCAGCCTGACAGTCGGCAATCAGCCCCAGCATTTT. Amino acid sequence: CASSLTVGNQPQHF.

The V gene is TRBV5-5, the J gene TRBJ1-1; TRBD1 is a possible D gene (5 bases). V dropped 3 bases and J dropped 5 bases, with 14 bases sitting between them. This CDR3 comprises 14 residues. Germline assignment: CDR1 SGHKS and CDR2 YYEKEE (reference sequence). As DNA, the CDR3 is TGTGCCAGCAGCTGGGGAAGCGGGGGGACTGAAGCTTTCTTT. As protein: CASSWGSGGTEAFF.

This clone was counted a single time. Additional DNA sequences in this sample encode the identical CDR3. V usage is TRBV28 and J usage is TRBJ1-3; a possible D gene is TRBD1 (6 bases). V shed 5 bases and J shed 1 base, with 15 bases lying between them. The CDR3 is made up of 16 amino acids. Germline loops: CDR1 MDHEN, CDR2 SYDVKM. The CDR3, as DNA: TGTGCCAGCAGTCGCATGACAGGCCCTTCTGGAAACACCATATATTTT. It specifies CASSRMTGPSGNTIYF.

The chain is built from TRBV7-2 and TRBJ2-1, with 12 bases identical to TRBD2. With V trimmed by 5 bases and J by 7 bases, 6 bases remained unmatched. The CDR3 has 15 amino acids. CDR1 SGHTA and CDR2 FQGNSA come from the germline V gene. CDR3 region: CASSPVLAGGNEQFF. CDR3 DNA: TGTGCCAGCAGCCCGGTGCTAGCGGGAGGGAATGAGCAGTTCTTC.

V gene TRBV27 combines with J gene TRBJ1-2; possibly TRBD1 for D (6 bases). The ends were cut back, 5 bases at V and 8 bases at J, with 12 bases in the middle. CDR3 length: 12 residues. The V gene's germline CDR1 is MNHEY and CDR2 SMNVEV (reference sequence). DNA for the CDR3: TGTGCCAGCAGTACAGGGTTCGGGGGCTACACCTTC. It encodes CASSTGFGGYTF.

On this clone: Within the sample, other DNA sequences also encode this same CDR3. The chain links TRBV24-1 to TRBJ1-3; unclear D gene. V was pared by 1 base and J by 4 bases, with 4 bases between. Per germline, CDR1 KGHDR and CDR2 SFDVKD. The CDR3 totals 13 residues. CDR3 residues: CATSDLRGNTIYF. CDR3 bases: TGTGCCACCAGTGATTTACGGGGAAACACCATATATTTT.

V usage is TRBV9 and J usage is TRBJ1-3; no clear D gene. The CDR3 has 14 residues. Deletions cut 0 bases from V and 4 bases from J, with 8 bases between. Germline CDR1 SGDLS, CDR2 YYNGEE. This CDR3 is CASSVDGGGNTIYF. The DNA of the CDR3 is TGTGCCAGCAGCGTAGACGGCGGGGGAAACACCATATATTTT. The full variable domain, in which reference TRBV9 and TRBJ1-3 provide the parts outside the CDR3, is DSGVTQTPKHLITATGQRVTLRCSPRSGDLSVYWYQQSLDQGLQFLIQYYNGEERAKGNILERFSAQQFPDLHSELNLSSLELGDSALYFCASSVDGGGNTIYFGEGSWLTVV.

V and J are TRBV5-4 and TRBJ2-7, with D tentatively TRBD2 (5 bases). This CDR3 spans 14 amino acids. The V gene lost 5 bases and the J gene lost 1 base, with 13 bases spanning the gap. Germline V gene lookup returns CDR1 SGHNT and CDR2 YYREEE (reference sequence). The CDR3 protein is CASSYREGSYEQYF. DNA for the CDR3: TGTGCCAGCAGTTACCGGGAAGGTTCCTACGAGCAGTACTTC.

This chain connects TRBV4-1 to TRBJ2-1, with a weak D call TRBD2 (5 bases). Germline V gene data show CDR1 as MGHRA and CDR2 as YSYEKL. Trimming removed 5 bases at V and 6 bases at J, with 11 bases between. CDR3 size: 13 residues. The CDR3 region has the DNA TGCGCCAGCAGCAAACCCGGGGTCAATGAGCAGTTCTTC. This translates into CASSKPGVNEQFF.

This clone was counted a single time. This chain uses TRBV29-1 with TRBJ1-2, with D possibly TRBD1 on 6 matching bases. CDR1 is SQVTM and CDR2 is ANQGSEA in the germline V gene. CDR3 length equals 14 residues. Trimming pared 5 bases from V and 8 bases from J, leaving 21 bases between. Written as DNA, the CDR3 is TGCAGCGTTCGTGTCAGGGGTAGGGCTCGCGGCTACACCTTC. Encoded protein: CSVRVRGRARGYTF.

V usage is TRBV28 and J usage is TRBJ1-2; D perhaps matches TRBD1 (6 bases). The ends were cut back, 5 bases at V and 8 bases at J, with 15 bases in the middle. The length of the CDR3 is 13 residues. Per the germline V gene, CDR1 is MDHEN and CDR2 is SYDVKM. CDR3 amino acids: CASSGWGDRGYTF. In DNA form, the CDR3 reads TGTGCCAGCAGTGGGTGGGGTGACAGGGGCTACACCTTC.

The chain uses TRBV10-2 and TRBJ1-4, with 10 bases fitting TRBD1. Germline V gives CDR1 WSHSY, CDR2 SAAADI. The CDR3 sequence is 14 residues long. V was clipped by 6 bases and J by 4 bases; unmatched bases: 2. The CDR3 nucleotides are TGCGCCAGCAGGGACAGGGGGGGTAATGAAAAACTGTTTTTT. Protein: CASRDRGGNEKLFF.

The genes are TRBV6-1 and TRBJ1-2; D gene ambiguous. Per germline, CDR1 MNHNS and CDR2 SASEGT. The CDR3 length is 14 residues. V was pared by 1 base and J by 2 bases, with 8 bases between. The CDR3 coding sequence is TGTGCCAGCAGTGAAGGGGGAGTCAACTATGGCTACACCTTC. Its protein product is CASSEGGVNYGYTF.

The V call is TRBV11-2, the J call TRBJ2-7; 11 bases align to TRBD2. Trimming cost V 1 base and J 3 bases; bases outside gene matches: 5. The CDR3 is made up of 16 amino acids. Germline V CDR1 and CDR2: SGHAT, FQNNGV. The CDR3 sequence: CASSLGASGRNYEQYF. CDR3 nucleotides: TGTGCCAGCAGCTTAGGGGCTAGCGGGAGGAACTACGAGCAGTACTTC.

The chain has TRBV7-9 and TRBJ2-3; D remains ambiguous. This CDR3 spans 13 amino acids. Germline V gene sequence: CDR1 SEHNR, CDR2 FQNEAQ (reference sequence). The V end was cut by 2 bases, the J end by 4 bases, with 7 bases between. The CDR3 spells CASSLLRSDTQYF. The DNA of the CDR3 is TGTGCCAGCAGCTTACTGAGGTCAGATACGCAGTATTTT. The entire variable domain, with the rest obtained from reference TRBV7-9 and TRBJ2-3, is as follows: DTGVSQNPRHKITKRGQNVTFRCDPISEHNRLYWYRQTLGQGPEFLTYFQNEAQLEKSRLLSDRFSAERPKGSFSTLEIQRTEQGDSAMYLCASSLLRSDTQYFGPGTRLTVL.

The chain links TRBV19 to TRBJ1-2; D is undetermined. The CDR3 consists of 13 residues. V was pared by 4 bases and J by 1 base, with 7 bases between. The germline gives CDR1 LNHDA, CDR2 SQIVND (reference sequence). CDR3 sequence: CASSNNRNYGYTF. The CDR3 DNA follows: TGTGCCAGTAGTAACAACCGTAACTATGGCTACACCTTC. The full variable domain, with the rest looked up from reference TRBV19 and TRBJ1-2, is DGGITQSPKYLFRKEGQNVTLSCEQNLNHDAMYWYRQDPGQGLRLIYYSQIVNDFQKGDIAEGYSVSREKKESFPLTVTSAQKNPTAFYLCASSNNRNYGYTFGSGTRLTVV.